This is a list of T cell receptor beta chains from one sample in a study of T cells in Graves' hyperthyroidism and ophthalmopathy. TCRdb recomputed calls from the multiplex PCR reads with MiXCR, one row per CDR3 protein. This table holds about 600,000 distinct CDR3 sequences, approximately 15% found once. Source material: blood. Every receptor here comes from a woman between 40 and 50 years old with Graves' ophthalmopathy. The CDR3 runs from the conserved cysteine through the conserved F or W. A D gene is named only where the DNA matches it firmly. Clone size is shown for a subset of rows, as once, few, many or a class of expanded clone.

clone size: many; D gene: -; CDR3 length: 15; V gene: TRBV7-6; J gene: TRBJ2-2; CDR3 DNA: TGTGCCAGCAGCTCCTACAGGGTAAACACCGGGGAGCTGTTTTTT; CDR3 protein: CASSSYRVNTGELFF
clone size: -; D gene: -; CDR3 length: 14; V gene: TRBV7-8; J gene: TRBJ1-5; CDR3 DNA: TGTGCCAGCAGCTTGAACGGTTACAATCAGCCCCAGCATTTT; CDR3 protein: CASSLNGYNQPQHF
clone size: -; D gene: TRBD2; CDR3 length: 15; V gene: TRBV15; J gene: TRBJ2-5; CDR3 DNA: TGTGCCACCAGCGGGAGCGGGACCCGCCGGGAGACCCAGTACTTC; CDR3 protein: CATSGSGTRRETQYF
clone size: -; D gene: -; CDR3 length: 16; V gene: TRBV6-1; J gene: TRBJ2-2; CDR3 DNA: TGTGCCGGCGGGACCGTGAGAATCGCGAACACCGGGGAGCTGTTTTTT; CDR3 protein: CAGGTVRIANTGELFF
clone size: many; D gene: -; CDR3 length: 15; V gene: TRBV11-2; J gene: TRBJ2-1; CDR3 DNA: TGTGCCAGCAGCTCTGGTATTGGTAGCCGCAATGAGCAGTTCTTC; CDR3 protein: CASSSGIGSRNEQFF
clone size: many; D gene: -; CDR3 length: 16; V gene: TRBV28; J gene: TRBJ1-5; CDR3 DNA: TGTGCCAGCAGGACAGCTCTTTTGAGTAGCAATCAGCCCCAGCATTTT; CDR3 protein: CASRTALLSSNQPQHF
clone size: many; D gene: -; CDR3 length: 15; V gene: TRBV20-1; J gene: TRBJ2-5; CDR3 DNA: TGCAGTGCTAGGGAGGGACTCGTAAAAGGAGAGACCCAGTACTTC; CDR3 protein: CSAREGLVKGETQYF
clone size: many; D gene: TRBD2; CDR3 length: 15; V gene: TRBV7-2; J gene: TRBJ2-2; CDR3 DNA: TGTGCCAGCAGCTACTTTAGCGGGATGGGCGGGGAGCTGTTTTTT; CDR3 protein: CASSYFSGMGGELFF
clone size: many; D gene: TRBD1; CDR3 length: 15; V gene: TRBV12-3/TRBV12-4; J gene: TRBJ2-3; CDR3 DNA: TGTGCCAGCAGTCCCTGGACAGGTAGCACAGATACGCAGTATTTT; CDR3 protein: CASSPWTGSTDTQYF
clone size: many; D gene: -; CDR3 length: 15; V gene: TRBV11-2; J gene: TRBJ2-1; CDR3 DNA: TGTGCCAGCAGTAAAGGGCAGGGGAACTACAATGAGCAGTTCTTC; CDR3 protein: CASSKGQGNYNEQFF
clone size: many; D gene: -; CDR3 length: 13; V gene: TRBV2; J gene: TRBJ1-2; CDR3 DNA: TGTGCCAGCACCATCGGGACCTATTATGGCTACACCTTC; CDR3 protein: CASTIGTYYGYTF
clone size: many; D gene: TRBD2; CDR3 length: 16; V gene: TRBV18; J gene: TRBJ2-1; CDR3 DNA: TGTGCCAGCTCACCACCTCCGGGAGGCTCCTACAATGAGCAGTTCTTC; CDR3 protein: CASSPPPGGSYNEQFF
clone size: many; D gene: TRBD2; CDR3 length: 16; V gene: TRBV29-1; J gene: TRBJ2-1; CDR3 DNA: TGCAGCGTTGGGGGTGGACTAGCGGGATCAGGCAATGAGCAGTTCTTC; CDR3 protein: CSVGGGLAGSGNEQFF
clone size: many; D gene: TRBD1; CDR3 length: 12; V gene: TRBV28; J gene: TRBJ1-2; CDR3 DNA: TGTGCCAGCAGTAGACAGGGCTATGGCTACACCTTC; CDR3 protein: CASSRQGYGYTF
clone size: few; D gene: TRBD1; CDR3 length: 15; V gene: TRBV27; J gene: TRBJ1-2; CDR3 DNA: TGTGCCAGCAGTCGAAGACAGGGGGAATACTATGGCTACACCTTC; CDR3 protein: CASSRRQGEYYGYTF
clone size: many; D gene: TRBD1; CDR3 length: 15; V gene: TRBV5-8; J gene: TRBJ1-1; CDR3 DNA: TGTGCCAGCAGGCTACGGGGGACAGCGAACACTGAAGCTTTCTTT; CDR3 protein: CASRLRGTANTEAFF
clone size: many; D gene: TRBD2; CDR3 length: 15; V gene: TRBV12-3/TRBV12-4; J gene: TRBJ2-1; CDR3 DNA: TGTGCCAGCAGCTCGGGTGGGACTAGCCTGGGTGAGCAGTTCTTC; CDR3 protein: CASSSGGTSLGEQFF
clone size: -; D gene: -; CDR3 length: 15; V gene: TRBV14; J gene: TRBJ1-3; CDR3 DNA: TGTGCCAGCAGCCAAGACCCCCGCTCTGGAAACACCATATATTTT; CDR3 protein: CASSQDPRSGNTIYF
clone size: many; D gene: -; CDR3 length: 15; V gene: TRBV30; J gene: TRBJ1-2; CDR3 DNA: TGTGCCTGGAGTGTAGGGGCGGCAGGCGGCTATGGCTACACCTTC; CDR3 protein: CAWSVGAAGGYGYTF
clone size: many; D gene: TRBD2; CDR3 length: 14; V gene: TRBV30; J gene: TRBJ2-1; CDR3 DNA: TGTGCCTGGAGGAGCGGGAGGAGCTACAATGAGCAGTTCTTC; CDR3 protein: CAWRSGRSYNEQFF
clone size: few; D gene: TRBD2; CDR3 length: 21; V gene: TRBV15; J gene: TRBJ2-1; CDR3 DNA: TGTGCCACCAGCTCCGCGGTAGGGGGGCGCATGCGGCTAGCGGGAAACAATGAGCAGTTCTTC; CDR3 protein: CATSSAVGGRMRLAGNNEQFF
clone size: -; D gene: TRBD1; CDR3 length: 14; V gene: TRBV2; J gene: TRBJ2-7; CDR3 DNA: TGTGCCAGCAGCGCCGGGACAGGGTTGGTAGAGCAGTACTTC; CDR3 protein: CASSAGTGLVEQYF
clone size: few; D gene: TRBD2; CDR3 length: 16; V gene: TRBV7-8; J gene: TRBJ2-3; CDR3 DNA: TGTGCCAGCAGCTTATATTTGGCGGGAGATCCAGATACGCAGTATTTT; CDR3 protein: CASSLYLAGDPDTQYF
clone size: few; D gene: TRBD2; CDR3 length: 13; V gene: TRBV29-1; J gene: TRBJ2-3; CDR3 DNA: TGCAGCGTTGATAGCGGGGGGACAGATACGCAGTATTTT; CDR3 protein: CSVDSGGTDTQYF
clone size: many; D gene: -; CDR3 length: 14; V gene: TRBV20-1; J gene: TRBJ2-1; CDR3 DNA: TGCAGTGCTAGAGCGAACTCTAGGGGGGATGAGCAGTTCTTC; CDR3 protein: CSARANSRGDEQFF
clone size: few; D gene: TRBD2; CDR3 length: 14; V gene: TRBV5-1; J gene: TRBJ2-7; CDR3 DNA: TGCGCCAGCAGGCGACTAGCGGGGCCTTACGAGCAGTACTTC; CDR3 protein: CASRRLAGPYEQYF
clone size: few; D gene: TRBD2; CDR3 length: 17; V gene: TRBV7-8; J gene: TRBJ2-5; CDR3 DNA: TGTGCCAGCAGCTTAGCTAGCGGGGGTATTCACCGGGAGACCCAGTACTTC; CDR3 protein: CASSLASGGIHRETQYF
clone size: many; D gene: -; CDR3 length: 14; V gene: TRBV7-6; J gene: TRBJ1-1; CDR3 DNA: TGTGCCAGCAGCTTAGAAACCCGGCCCACTGAAGCTTTCTTT; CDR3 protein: CASSLETRPTEAFF
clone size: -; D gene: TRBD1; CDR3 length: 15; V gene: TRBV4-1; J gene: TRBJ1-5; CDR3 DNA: TGCGCCAGCAGCCAACCCGACAGGGGGTTGCAGCCCCAGCATTTT; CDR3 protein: CASSQPDRGLQPQHF
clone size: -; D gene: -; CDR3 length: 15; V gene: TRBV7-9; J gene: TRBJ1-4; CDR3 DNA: TGTGCCAGCAGCTTAGCGGTGCAAGGGAGTGAAAAACTGTTTTTT; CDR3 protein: CASSLAVQGSEKLFF
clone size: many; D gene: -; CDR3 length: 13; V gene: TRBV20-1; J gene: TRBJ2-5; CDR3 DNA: TGCAGTTTTTTTTCCGGAGGCCAAGAGACCCAGTACTTC; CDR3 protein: CSFFSGGQETQYF
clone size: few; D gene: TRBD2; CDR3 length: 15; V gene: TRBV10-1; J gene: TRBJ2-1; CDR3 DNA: TGCGCCAGCAGTGTAGCGGGGGGGCCTTGGAATGAGCAGTTCTTC; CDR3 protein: CASSVAGGPWNEQFF
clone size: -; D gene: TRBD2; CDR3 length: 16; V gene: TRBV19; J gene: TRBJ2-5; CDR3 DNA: TGTGCCAGTAGTAGCTCCGGGACTAGCGGGTCGGAGACCCAGTACTTC; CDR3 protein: CASSSSGTSGSETQYF
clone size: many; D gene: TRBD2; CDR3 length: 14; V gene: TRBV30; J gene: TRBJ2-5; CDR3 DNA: TGTGCCTGGAGTGTACTAGCGGGCGGGGAGACCCAGTACTTC; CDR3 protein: CAWSVLAGGETQYF